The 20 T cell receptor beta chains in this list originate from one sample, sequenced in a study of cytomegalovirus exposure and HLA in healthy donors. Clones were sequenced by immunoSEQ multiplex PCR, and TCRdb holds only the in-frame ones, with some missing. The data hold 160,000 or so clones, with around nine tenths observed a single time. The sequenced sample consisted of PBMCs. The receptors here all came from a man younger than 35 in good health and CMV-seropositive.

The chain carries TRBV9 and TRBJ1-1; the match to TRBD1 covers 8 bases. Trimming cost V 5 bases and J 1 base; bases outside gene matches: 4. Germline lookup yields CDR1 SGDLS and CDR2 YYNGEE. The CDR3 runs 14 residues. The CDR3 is CASSPGGGNTEAFF. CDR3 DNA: TGTGCCAGCAGTCCAGGGGGCGGGAACACTGAAGCTTTCTTT.

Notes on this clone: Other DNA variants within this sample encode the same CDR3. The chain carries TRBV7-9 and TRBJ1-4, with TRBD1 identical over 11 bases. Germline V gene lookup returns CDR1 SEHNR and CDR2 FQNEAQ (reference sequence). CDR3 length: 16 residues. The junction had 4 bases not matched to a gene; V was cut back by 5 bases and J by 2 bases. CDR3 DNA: TGTGCCAGCAGCCCCGGACAGGGGGCCACTAATGAAAAACTGTTTTTT. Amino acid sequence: CASSPGQGATNEKLFF.

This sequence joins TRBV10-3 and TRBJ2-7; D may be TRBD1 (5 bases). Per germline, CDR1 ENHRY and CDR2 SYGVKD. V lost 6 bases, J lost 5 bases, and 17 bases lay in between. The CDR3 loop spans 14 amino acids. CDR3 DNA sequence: TGTGCCATCAGCGACCTCCAGGGCATCGACGAGCAGTACTTC. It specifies CAISDLQGIDEQYF.

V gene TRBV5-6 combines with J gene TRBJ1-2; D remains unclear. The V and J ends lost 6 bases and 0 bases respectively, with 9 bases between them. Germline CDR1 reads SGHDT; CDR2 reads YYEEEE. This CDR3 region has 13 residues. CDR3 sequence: CASTLVPNYGYTF. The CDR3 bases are TGTGCCAGCACCCTCGTCCCTAACTATGGCTACACCTTC.

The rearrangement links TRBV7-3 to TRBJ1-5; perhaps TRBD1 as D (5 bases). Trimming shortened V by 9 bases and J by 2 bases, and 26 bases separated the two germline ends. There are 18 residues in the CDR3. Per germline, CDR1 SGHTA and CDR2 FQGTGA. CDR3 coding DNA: TGTGCCAGTAAACGAAATACCCAGGGAGGTCCCTGCAATCAGCCCCAGCATTTT. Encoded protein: CASKRNTQGGPCNQPQHF.

The CDR3 reads CASSGRDRDEQYF. As DNA, the CDR3 is TGTGCCAGCAGTGGTAGGGACAGAGACGAGCAGTACTTC. This chain joins TRBV6-1 and TRBJ2-7, with 7 bases that match TRBD1. The ends lost 4 bases at V and 5 bases at J; junction bases unmatched: 5. The CDR3 is 13 residues long. Germline V gene data show CDR1 as MNHNS and CDR2 as SASEGT.

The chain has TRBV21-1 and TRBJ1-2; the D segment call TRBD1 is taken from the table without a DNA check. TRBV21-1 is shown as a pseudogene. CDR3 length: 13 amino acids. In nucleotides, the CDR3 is TGTGCCAGTCGAGGCAGGGGGAACTATGGCTACACCTTC. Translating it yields CASRGRGNYGYTF.

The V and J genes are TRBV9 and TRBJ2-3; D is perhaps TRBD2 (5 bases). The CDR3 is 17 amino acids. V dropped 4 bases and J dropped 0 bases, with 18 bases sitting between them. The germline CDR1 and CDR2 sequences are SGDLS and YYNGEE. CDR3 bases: TGTGCCAGCAGCTCTCCAAGTGGGGAGCTCAGCACAGATACGCAGTATTTT. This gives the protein CASSSPSGELSTDTQYF.

The CDR3 DNA reads TGCGCCAGCAGCCAATACCCCGGGACAGGGAGACGGCGAGGAGAAAAACTGTTTTTT. Translation: CASSQYPGTGRRRGEKLFF. This chain joins TRBV4-1 and TRBJ1-4; 9 bases line up with TRBD1. Trimming removed 2 bases from V and 8 bases from J; junction bases left unmatched: 18. Germline CDR1 reads MGHRA; CDR2 reads YSYEKL. The CDR3 is 19 residues long.

CDR3 coding DNA: TGCGCCAGCAGCCAAGATAGGAGCAGCGGGGACTACAATGAGCAGTTCTTC. Protein: CASSQDRSSGDYNEQFF. The chain uses TRBV4-3 and TRBJ2-1; 7 bases are shared with TRBD2. The CDR3 has 17 residues. V lost 0 bases to trimming and J lost 3 bases; unmatched junction nucleotides: 8. The germline V gene has CDR1 LGHNA and CDR2 YSLEER.

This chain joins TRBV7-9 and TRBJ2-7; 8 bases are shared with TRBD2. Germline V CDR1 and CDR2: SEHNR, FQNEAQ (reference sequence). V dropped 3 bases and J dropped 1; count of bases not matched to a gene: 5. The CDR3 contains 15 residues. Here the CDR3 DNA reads TGTGCCAGCAGCTTTGGGGGCGGGAGGTCCTACGAGCAGTACTTC. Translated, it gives CASSFGGGRSYEQYF.

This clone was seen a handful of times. CDR3 nucleotide sequence: TGTGCCAGCAGCATACACCAGAACACTGAAGCTTTCTTT. This translates into CASSIHQNTEAFF. The chain couples TRBV7-8 to TRBJ1-1; unclear D gene. The CDR3 spans 13 residues. Between the trimmed V and J ends, which lost 5 bases and 1 base, there was a span of 8 bases. Germline assignment: CDR1 SGHVS and CDR2 FQNEAQ.

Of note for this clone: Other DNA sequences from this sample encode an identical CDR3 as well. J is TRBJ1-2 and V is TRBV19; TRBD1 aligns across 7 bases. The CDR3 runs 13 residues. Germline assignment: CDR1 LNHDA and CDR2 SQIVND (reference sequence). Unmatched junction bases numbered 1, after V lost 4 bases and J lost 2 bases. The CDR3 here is CASSKQGNYGYTF. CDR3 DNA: TGTGCCAGTAGTAAACAGGGGAACTATGGCTACACCTTC. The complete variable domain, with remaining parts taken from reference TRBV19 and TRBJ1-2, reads DGGITQSPKYLFRKEGQNVTLSCEQNLNHDAMYWYRQDPGQGLRLIYYSQIVNDFQKGDIAEGYSVSREKKESFPLTVTSAQKNPTAFYLCASSKQGNYGYTFGSGTRLTVV.

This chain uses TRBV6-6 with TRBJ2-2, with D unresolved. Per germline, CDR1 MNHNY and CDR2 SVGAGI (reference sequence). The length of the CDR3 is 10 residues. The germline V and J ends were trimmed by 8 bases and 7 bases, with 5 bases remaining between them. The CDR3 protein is CASAFGELFF. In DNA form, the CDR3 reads TGTGCCAGCGCGTTCGGGGAGCTGTTTTTT.

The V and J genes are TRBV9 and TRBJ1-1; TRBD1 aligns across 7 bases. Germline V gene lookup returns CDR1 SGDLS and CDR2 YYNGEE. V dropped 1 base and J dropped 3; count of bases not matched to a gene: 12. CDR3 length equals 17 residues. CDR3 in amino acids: CASSVLIEGAEDTEAFF. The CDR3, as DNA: TGTGCCAGCAGCGTATTAATTGAGGGGGCAGAGGACACTGAAGCTTTCTTT.

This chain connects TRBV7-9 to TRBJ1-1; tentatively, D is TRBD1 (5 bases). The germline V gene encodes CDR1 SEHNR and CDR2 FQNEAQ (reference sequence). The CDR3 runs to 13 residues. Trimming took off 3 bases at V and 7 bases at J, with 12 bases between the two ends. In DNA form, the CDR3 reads TGTGCCAGCAGCTTCGTCGACAGCATTGAAGCTTTCTTT. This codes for CASSFVDSIEAFF.

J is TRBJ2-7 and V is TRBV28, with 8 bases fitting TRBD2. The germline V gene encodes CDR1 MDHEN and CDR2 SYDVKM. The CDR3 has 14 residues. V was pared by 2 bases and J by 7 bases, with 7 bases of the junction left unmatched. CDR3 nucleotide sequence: TGTGCCAGCAGTTTAGGCCGCGGGAGGAGGGAGCAGTACTTC. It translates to CASSLGRGRREQYF.

In nucleotides, the CDR3 is TGTGCCAGCTCACCATTCCGACAGGCCACAGTCTCTAGCACAGATACGCAGTATTTT. Translated, it gives CASSPFRQATVSSTDTQYF. The J gene is TRBJ2-3, the V gene TRBV18; a weak D match, TRBD1 (6 bases). V gave up 2 bases and J gave up 0 bases, with 21 bases separating them. The CDR3 extends over 19 amino acids. Looked up from germline, CDR1 is KGHSH and CDR2 is LQKENI.

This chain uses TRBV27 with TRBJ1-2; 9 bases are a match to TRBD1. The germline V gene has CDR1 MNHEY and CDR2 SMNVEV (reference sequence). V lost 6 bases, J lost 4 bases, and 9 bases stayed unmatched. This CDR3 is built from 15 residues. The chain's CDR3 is CASRSPGTGIYGYTF. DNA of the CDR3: TGTGCCAGCAGATCACCCGGGACAGGGATCTATGGCTACACCTTC.

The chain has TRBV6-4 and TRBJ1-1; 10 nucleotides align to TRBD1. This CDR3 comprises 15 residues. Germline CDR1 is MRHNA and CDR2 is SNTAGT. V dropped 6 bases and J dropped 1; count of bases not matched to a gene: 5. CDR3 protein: CASRRTGGQNTEAFF. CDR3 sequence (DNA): TGTGCCAGCAGGCGGACAGGGGGGCAGAACACTGAAGCTTTCTTT.